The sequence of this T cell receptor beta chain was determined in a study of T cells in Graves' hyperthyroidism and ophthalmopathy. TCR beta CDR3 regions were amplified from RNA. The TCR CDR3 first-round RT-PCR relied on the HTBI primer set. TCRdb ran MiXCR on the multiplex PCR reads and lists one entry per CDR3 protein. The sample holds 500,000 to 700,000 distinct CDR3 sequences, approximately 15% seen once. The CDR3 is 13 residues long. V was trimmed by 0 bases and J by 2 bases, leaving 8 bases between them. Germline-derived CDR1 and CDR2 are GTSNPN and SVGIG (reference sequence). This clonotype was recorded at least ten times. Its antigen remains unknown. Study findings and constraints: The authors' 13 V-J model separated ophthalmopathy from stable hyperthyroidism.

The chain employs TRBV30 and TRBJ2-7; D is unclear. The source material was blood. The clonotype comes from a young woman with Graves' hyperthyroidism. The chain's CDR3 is CAWSVVNPYEQYF. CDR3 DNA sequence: TGTGCCTGGAGTGTGGTAAACCCCTACGAGCAGTACTTC.